The T cell receptor beta chain under discussion was sequenced for a study of CD4+ T cells in melanoma. Study-wide points: CD8+ T cell, macrophage and B cell function reportedly correlated with neoantigen-specific CD4+ T cells.

Repertoires were generated with immunoSEQ multiplex PCR, while TCRdb's copy carries only in-frame clones and drops some. The repertoire holds about 140,000 clones, with about nine tenths as singletons. A note on this clone: Its antigen is still unknown.

The CDR3 has 14 residues. Germline CDR1 LNHDA, CDR2 SQIVND (reference sequence). Trimming cost V 6 bases and J 0 bases, with 9 bases left between them. The J gene is TRBJ1-5, the V gene TRBV19, with a tentative D call TRBD1 (6 bases). This clonotype was sampled from a human donor with melanoma. The CDR3: CASRSRGSNQPQHF. The CDR3 DNA sequence: TGTGCCAGTAGGAGCAGGGGTAGCAATCAGCCCCAGCATTTT.